Below are 3 T cell receptor beta chains sequenced from a single sample in a study of shared clonotypes between healthy human individuals. Positively selected for CCR7, the CD45RO-negative cells used as naive CD8 cells excluded terminally differentiated effector memory CD45RA+ cells. Some clones are missing from TCRdb's copy, which holds only in-frame ones; the method was immunoSEQ multiplex PCR. The sample lists fewer than 800,000 clones; around 90% were seen once. Specimen: naive CD8+ T cells sorted from blood. These receptor sequences come from a man aged 25-45 years in good health.

This chain links TRBV4-1 with TRBJ2-1; 7 bases fit TRBD2. V dropped 5 bases and J dropped 6; count of bases not matched to a gene: 10. This CDR3 spans 15 amino acids. Germline V gives CDR1 MGHRA, CDR2 YSYEKL. The CDR3 bases are TGCGCCAGCAGCGCTAGGAGCGGGGTGATCAATGAGCAGTTCTTC. Its protein is CASSARSGVINEQFF.

The chain has TRBV6-4 and TRBJ2-3; D is ambiguous. The V gene's germline CDR1 is MRHNA and CDR2 SNTAGT. The CDR3 is made up of 12 amino acids. Trimming pared 2 bases from V and 4 bases from J, leaving 4 bases between. The CDR3 loop reads CASSDQADTQYF. CDR3 bases: TGTGCCAGCAGTGACCAAGCAGATACGCAGTATTTT.

For the CDR3, the DNA is TGTGCCAGCAGCTCTTCCGGGACAGGGGTCTACGAGCAGTACTTC. Translation gives CASSSSGTGVYEQYF. This rearrangement joins TRBV7-8 to TRBJ2-7; 10 nucleotides agree with TRBD1. The CDR3 is made up of 15 amino acids. Per germline, CDR1 SGHVS and CDR2 FQNEAQ. The ends lost 4 bases at V and 3 bases at J; junction bases unmatched: 6.